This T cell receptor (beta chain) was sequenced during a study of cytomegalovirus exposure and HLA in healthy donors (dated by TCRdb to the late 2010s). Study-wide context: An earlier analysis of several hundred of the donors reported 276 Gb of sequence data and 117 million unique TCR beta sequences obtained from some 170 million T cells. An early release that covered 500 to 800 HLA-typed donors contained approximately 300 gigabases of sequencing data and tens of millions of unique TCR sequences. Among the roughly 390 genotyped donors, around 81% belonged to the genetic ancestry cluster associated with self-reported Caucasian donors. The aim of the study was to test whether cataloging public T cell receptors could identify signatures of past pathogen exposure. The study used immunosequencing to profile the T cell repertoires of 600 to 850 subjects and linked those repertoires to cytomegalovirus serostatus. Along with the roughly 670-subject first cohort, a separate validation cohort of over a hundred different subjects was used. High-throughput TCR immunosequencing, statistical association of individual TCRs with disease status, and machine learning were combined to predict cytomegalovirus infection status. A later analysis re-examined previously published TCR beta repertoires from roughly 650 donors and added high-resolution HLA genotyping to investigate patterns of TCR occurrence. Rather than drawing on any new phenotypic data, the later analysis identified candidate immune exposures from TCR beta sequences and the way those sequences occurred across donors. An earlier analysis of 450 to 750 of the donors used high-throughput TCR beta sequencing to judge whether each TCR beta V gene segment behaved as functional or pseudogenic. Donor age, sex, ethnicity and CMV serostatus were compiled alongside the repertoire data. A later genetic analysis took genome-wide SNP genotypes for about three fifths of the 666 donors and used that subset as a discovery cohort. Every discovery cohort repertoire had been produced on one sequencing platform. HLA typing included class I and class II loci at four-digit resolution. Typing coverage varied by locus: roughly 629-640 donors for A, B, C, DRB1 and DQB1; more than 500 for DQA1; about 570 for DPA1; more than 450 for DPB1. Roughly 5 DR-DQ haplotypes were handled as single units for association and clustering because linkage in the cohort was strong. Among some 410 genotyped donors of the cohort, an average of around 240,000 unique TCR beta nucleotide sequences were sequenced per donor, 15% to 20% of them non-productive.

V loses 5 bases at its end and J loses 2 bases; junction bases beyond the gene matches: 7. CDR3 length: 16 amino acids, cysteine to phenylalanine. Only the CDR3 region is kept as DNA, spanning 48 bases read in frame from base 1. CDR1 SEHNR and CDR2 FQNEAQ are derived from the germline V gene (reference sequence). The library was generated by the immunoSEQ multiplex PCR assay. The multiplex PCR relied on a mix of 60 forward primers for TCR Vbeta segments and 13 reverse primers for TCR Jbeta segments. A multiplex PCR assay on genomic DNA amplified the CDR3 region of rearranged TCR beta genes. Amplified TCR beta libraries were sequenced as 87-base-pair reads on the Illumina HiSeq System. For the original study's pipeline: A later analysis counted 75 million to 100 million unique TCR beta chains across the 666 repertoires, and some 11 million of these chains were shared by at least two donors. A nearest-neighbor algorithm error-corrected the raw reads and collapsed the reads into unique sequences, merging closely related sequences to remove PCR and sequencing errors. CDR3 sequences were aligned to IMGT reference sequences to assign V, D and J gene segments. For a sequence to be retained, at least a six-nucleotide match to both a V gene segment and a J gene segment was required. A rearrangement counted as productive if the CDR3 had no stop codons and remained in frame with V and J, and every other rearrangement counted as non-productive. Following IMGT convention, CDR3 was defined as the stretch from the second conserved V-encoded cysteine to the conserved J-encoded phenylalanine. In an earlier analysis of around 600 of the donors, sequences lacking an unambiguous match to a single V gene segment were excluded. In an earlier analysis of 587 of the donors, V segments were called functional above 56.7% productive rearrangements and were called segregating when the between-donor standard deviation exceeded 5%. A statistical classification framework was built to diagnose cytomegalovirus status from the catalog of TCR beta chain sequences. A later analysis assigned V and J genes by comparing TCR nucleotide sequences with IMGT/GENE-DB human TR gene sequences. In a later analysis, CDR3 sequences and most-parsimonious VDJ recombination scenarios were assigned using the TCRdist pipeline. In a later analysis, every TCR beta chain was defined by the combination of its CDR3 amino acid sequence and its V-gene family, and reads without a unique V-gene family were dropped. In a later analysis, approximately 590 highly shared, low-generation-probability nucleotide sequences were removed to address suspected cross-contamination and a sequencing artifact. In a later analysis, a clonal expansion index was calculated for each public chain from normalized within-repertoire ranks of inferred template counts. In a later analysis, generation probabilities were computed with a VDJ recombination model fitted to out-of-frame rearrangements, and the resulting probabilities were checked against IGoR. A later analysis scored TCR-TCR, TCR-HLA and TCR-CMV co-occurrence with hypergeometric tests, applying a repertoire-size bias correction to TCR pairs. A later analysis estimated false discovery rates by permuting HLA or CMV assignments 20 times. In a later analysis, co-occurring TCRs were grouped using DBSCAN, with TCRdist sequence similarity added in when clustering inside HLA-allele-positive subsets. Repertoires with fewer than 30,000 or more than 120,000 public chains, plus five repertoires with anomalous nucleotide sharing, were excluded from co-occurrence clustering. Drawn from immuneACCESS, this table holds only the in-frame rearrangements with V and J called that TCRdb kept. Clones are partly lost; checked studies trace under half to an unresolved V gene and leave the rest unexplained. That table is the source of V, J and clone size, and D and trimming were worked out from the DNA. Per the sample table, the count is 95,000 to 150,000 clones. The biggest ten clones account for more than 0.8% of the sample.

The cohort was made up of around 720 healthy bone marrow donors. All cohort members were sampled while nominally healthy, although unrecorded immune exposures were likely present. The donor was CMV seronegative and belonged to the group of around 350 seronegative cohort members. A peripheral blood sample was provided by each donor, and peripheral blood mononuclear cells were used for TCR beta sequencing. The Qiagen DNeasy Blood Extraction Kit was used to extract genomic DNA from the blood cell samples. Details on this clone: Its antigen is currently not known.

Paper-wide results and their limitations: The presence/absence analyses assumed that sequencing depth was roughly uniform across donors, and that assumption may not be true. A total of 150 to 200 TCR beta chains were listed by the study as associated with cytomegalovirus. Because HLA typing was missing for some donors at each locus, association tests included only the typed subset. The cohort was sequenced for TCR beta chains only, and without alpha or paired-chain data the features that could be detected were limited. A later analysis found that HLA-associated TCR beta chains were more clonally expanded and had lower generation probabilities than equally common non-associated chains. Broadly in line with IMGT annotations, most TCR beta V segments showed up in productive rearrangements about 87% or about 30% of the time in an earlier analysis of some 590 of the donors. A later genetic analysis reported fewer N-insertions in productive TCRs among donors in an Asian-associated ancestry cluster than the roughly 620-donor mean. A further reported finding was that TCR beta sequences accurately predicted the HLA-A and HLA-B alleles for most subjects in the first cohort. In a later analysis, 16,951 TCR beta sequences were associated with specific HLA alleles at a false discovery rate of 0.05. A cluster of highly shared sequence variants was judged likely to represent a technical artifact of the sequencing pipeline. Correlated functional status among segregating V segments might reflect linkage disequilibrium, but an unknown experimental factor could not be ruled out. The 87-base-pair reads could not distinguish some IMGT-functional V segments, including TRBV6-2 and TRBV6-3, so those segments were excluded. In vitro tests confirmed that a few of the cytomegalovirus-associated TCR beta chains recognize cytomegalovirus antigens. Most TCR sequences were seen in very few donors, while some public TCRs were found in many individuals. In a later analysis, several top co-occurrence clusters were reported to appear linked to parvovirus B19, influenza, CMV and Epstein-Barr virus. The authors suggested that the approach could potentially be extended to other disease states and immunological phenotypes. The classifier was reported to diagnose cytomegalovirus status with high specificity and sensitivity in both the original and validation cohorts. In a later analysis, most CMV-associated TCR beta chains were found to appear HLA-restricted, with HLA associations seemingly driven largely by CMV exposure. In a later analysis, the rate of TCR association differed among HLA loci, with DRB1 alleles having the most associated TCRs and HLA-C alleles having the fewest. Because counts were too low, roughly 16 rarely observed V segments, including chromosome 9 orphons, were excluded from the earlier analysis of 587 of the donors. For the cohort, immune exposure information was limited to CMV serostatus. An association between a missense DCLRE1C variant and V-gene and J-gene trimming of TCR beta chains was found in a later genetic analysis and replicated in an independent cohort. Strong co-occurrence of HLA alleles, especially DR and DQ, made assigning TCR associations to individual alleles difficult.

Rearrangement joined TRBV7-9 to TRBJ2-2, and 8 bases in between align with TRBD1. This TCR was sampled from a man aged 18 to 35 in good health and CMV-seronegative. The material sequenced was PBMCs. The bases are TGTGCCAGCAGCCTCAGGACAGGGATTAACACCGGGGAGCTGTTTTTT. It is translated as CASSLRTGINTGELFF. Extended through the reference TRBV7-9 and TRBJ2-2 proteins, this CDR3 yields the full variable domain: DTGVSQNPRHKITKRGQNVTFRCDPISEHNRLYWYRQTLGQGPEFLTYFQNEAQLEKSRLLSDRFSAERPKGSFSTLEIQRTEQGDSAMYLCASSLRTGINTGELFFGEGSRLTVL.